Listed below are T cell receptor beta chains from one sample, sequenced in a study of OX40 agonist ivuxolimab in advanced cancers. Some clones are missing from TCRdb's copy, which holds only in-frame ones; the method was immunoSEQ multiplex PCR. The sample carries 98,000 or so clones, approximately 91% recorded once. The source was CD4+ or CD8+ T cells sorted from blood, collected in a trial of the OX40 agonist ivuxolimab. The receptors were sampled from an adult with an advanced solid tumor such as melanoma, head and neck, liver or kidney cancer. CDR3s include the opening cysteine and the closing phenylalanine or tryptophan. The D gene is left open where the match is weak. The listing skips clone size in some rows; elsewhere it reads once, few, many or a size class.

V gene,J gene,clone size,CDR3 length,D gene,CDR3 protein,CDR3 DNA
TRBV6-5,TRBJ1-2,NA,13,NA,CASSSAASDGYTF,TGTGCCAGCAGTTCGGCGGCTTCGGATGGCTACACCTTC
TRBV28,TRBJ1-3,NA,15,NA,CASSLTGLRGNTIYF,TGTGCCAGCAGTCTAACAGGCCTAAGGGGAAACACCATATATTTT
TRBV11-3,TRBJ2-5,NA,13,NA,CASSLGFQETQYF,TGTGCCAGCAGCTTAGGTTTTCAAGAGACCCAGTACTTC
TRBV6-5,TRBJ1-6,many,15,NA,CASSYSIQGNSPLHF,TGTGCCAGCAGTTACTCGATCCAGGGTAATTCACCCCTCCACTTT
TRBV9,TRBJ2-3,NA,17,TRBD2,CASSPQAPSGFTDTQYF,TGTGCCAGCAGCCCCCAGGCCCCTAGCGGTTTCACAGATACGCAGTATTTT
TRBV2,TRBJ1-5,NA,12,NA,CASKGVGQPQHF,TGTGCCAGCAAGGGGGTGGGACAGCCCCAGCATTTT
TRBV18,TRBJ2-2,NA,17,TRBD2,CASSTTGLAGGPGELFF,TGTGCCAGCTCTACGACAGGACTAGCGGGAGGGCCCGGGGAGCTGTTTTTT
TRBV2,TRBJ1-1,few,14,NA,CASSDLQMGTEAFF,TGTGCCAGCAGTGACCTTCAAATGGGGACTGAAGCTTTCTTT
TRBV28,TRBJ1-5,NA,14,NA,CASTLGGGDQPQHF,TGTGCCAGCACCCTAGGGGGAGGTGATCAGCCCCAGCATTTT
TRBV6-5,TRBJ1-1,NA,14,NA,CASSYSRREYEAFF,TGTGCCAGCAGTTACTCGCGCAGGGAATATGAAGCTTTCTTT
TRBV27,TRBJ2-7,NA,12,NA,CASRTATYEQYF,TGTGCCAGCAGGACAGCCACCTACGAGCAGTACTTC
TRBV14,TRBJ2-1,NA,15,TRBD1,CASSQDRTGGFEQFF,TGTGCCAGCAGCCAAGATAGGACAGGGGGTTTTGAGCAGTTCTTC
TRBV4-2,TRBJ1-1,NA,14,TRBD1,CASSQLSGTGEAFF,TGTGCCAGCAGCCAACTATCTGGGACAGGGGAAGCTTTCTTT
TRBV10-2,TRBJ1-3,NA,12,NA,CASSEPGNTIYF,TGCGCCAGCAGTGAACCTGGAAACACCATATATTTT
TRBV6-1,TRBJ2-2,NA,15,NA,CASSEQGFNTGELFF,TGTGCCAGCAGTGAACAAGGGTTCAACACCGGGGAGCTGTTTTTT
TRBV5-1,TRBJ2-5,NA,16,NA,CASSSGPGLLGETQYF,TGCGCCAGCAGCTCCGGTCCGGGACTCCTGGGGGAGACCCAGTACTTC
TRBV19,TRBJ1-1,NA,18,NA,CASSIRGSIGQRNTEAFF,TGTGCCAGTAGTATCAGGGGCTCGATTGGACAGCGGAACACTGAAGCTTTCTTT
TRBV7-9,TRBJ2-1,NA,14,NA,CASPLWGADNEQFF,TGTGCCAGCCCGCTCTGGGGGGCGGACAATGAGCAGTTCTTC
TRBV6-1,TRBJ1-5,NA,13,NA,CASSLGVVQPQHF,TGTGCCAGCAGTCTAGGGGTTGTACAGCCCCAGCATTTT
TRBV6-5,TRBJ2-6,NA,15,NA,CASSYERGGANVLTF,TGTGCCAGCAGTTACGAACGGGGTGGGGCCAACGTCCTGACTTTC
TRBV28,TRBJ1-1,NA,12,NA,CASSSVYTEAFF,TGTGCCAGCAGTTCCGTCTACACTGAAGCTTTCTTT
TRBV5-6,TRBJ2-3,once,15,TRBD2,CASSWGTSSTDTQYF,TGTGCCAGCAGCTGGGGGACTAGCAGCACAGATACGCAGTATTTT
TRBV28,TRBJ1-2,once,10,NA,CASSHTGYTF,TGTGCCAGCTCTCATACTGGCTACACCTTC
TRBV10-3,TRBJ2-2,NA,14,NA,CAIRAGITTGELFF,TGTGCCATCCGGGCGGGAATAACGACCGGGGAGCTGTTTTTT
TRBV7-3,TRBJ2-1,few,14,NA,CASSHGTSSNEQFF,TGTGCCAGCAGCCACGGGACCTCTTCCAATGAGCAGTTCTTC
TRBV9,TRBJ2-1,once,16,NA,CASSVVERSSHNEQFF,TGTGCCAGCAGCGTAGTGGAACGAAGTTCCCACAATGAGCAGTTCTTC
TRBV4-1,TRBJ2-7,NA,13,NA,CASSQDDRGEQYF,TGCGCCAGCAGCCAAGATGATAGGGGCGAGCAGTACTTC
TRBV5-1,TRBJ1-4,NA,15,TRBD1,CASSLGGTGDEKLFF,TGCGCCAGCAGCTTGGGGGGGACAGGTGATGAAAAACTGTTTTTT
TRBV5-5,TRBJ2-7,once,13,NA,CASNPQDYGEQYF,TGTGCCAGCAACCCACAGGATTACGGCGAGCAGTACTTC
TRBV4-1,TRBJ2-5,once,13,NA,CASSPSSGETQYF,TGCGCCAGCAGCCCGTCCTCGGGGGAGACCCAGTACTTC
TRBV29-1,TRBJ1-1,NA,12,TRBD1,CSVYRRGTEAFF,TGCAGCGTTTATCGCAGGGGGACTGAAGCTTTCTTT
TRBV5-1,TRBJ2-2,NA,15,NA,CASSSGGLGTGELFF,TGCGCCAGCAGCTCTGGGGGGCTGGGCACCGGGGAGCTGTTTTTT
TRBV6-5,TRBJ2-3,NA,15,TRBD2,CASSRTRQDTDTQYF,TGTGCCAGCAGTCGGACTAGGCAAGACACAGATACGCAGTATTTT
TRBV18,TRBJ2-5,once,14,NA,CASSPDRGGETQYF,TGTGCCAGCTCGCCCGATAGAGGAGGGGAGACCCAGTACTTC
TRBV14,TRBJ1-1,NA,14,NA,CASSLQGGSTEAFF,TGTGCCAGCAGCCTTCAAGGGGGGAGCACTGAAGCTTTCTTT
TRBV2,TRBJ2-5,NA,15,NA,CASSEALGRQETQYF,TGTGCCAGCAGTGAAGCCTTGGGACGACAAGAGACCCAGTACTTC
TRBV2,TRBJ2-1,NA,11,TRBD2,CASSPAGGPFF,TGTGCCAGCAGTCCAGCGGGAGGGCCTTTCTTC
TRBV5-4,TRBJ2-5,NA,14,TRBD1,CASSPDRVQETQYF,TGTGCCAGCAGTCCCGACAGGGTTCAAGAGACCCAGTACTTC
TRBV20-1,TRBJ2-1,NA,11,NA,CSAHGGVEQFF,TGCAGTGCTCACGGGGGTGTCGAGCAGTTCTTC
TRBV6-1,TRBJ2-3,NA,14,NA,CASSGEQPGVTQYF,TGTGCCAGCAGTGGGGAACAGCCCGGGGTTACGCAGTATTTT
TRBV7-3,TRBJ2-2,NA,14,NA,CASRLGPGPGELFF,TGTGCCAGCAGGCTGGGCCCTGGGCCCGGGGAGCTGTTTTTT
TRBV18,TRBJ1-4,NA,12,NA,CASSPTNEKLFF,TGTGCCAGCTCACCTACTAATGAAAAACTGTTTTTT
TRBV7-8,TRBJ2-5,NA,14,TRBD1,CASSLGQGVETQYF,TGTGCCAGCAGCTTAGGACAGGGAGTTGAGACCCAGTACTTC
TRBV6-5,TRBJ2-1,NA,13,NA,CAAGQSSYNEQFF,TGTGCCGCTGGACAGAGCTCCTACAATGAGCAGTTCTTC
TRBV9,TRBJ1-4,few,13,NA,CASSPYGGEKLFF,TGTGCCAGCAGCCCCTACGGGGGTGAAAAACTGTTTTTT